These T cell receptor beta chains were read from a single sample in a study of human T cells and chemical hapten exposure. TCRdb re-called the RACE reads with MiXCR, one entry per CDR3 protein. Of roughly 250,000 distinct CDR3 sequences listed, about 9.4% are singletons. The sequences come from whole blood, collected in connection with sensitization to the hapten diphenylcyclopropenone (DPC). Receptors were obtained from a woman aged 40 to 50 with alopecia areata. Some clones in this sample may be carry-over from other donors' samples. Each CDR3 is given with its conserved first and last residue. Fields, in order: D gene, J gene, clone size, V gene, CDR3 DNA, CDR3 protein. A D gene is named only where the DNA matches it firmly. Only part of the rows carry a size: once, few, many, or a class if the clone is expanded.

TRBD2 TRBJ2-5 - TRBV6-6 TGTGCCAGCAGACAAGCGGGAGGGCGGGGGGAGACCCAGTACTTC CASRQAGGRGETQYF
- TRBJ1-1 few TRBV3-1 TGTGCCAGCAGCCAAGTGACAGGGAACACTGAAGCTTTCTTT CASSQVTGNTEAFF
TRBD1 TRBJ1-2 few TRBV20-1 TGCAGTGCTGAGGACAGGGGGATATCTAACTATGGCTACACCTTC CSAEDRGISNYGYTF
- TRBJ1-1 - TRBV4-3 TGCGCCAGCAGCCAAGAACGACGGTTTGAAGCTTTCTTT CASSQERRFEAFF
- TRBJ2-2 - TRBV7-3 TGTGCCAGCAGCTTAACGGCGGAGAACACCGGGGAGCTGTTTTTT CASSLTAENTGELFF
- TRBJ2-2 few TRBV12-3/TRBV12-4 TGTGCCAGCAGCCCCCCCAGCGGCTACACCGGGGAGCTGTTTTTT CASSPPSGYTGELFF
TRBD2 TRBJ2-5 - TRBV5-1 TGCGCCAGCAGCTCTGGACTAGTTGGCGAGACCCAGTACTTC CASSSGLVGETQYF
TRBD1 TRBJ2-5 few TRBV29-1 TGCAGCGGAAGGGGACAGGTCCGGGAGACCCAGTACTTC CSGRGQVRETQYF
- TRBJ1-1 - TRBV28 TGTGCCACCCTAAGTGTAGTGGGTAGAACTGAAGCTTTCTTT CATLSVVGRTEAFF
- TRBJ1-1 few TRBV6-5 TGTGCCAGCAGTTATTCAGCCTTGAACACTGAAGCTTTCTTT CASSYSALNTEAFF
- TRBJ2-2 - TRBV7-2 TGTGCCAGCAGCTTAGTTTTCCCGACCGGGGAGCTGTTTTTT CASSLVFPTGELFF
TRBD1 TRBJ2-7 many TRBV4-1 TGCGCCAGCAGCCTAAAACAGGGGGGCCGCTCCTACGAGCAGTACTTC CASSLKQGGRSYEQYF
- TRBJ2-7 - TRBV20-1 TGCAGTGCTAGAGGAACGTTAAGCCACGAGCAGTACTTC CSARGTLSHEQYF
TRBD1 TRBJ2-1 few TRBV7-9 TGTGCCAGCAGCTTACAGGGGACAGGACACAATGAGCAGTTCTTC CASSLQGTGHNEQFF
- TRBJ2-7 many TRBV28 TGTGCCAGCAGTTTAAGCGGACCCGTTACCGAGCAGTACTTC CASSLSGPVTEQYF
TRBD2 TRBJ2-1 many TRBV12-3/TRBV12-4 TGTGCCAGCAGTGTAAGCGGGAGGGCCAATGAGCAGTTCTTC CASSVSGRANEQFF
- TRBJ1-1 few TRBV29-1 TGCAGCGTTGCCTCAGGGGCTGAAGCTTTCTTT CSVASGAEAFF
- TRBJ1-5 - TRBV29-1 TGCAGCGTCCCGGGGGTGGGCTCCTGGAGCAATCAGCCCCAGCATTTT CSVPGVGSWSNQPQHF
- TRBJ2-5 - TRBV7-2 TGTGCCAGCAGCTCGTTGGGGGCGACCCAGTACTTC CASSSLGATQYF
TRBD2 TRBJ2-1 - TRBV24-1 TGTGCCACCAGTGACCAGACTAGCGGGAGGGCCGGGTGGATGTTCTTC CATSDQTSGRAGWMFF
- TRBJ1-6 many TRBV7-2 TGTGCCAGCAGCCCGACAGGAAATAATAATTCACCCCTCCACTTT CASSPTGNNNSPLHF
- TRBJ2-7 few TRBV10-3 TGTGCCATCAGTGACGGTAGCGGCGCCTACGAGCAGTACTTC CAISDGSGAYEQYF
- TRBJ2-6 few TRBV6-2/TRBV6-3 TGTGCCAGCAGTTACTCCGGATACTCTGGGGCCAACGTCCTGACTTTC CASSYSGYSGANVLTF
- TRBJ2-7 few TRBV11-1 TGTGCCAGCAGCTTAGCCCCGGACCGACTCTACGAGCAGTACTTC CASSLAPDRLYEQYF
- TRBJ2-1 - TRBV9 TGTGCCAGCAGCTCATCAAAGCGGAGCACACCCTACAATGAGCAGTTCTTC CASSSSKRSTPYNEQFF
- TRBJ1-2 - TRBV4-1 TGCGCCAGCGAAGACGGCTGGAGTGGCTACACCTTC CASEDGWSGYTF
- TRBJ1-1 - TRBV7-9 TGTGCCAGCAGCTTTGACCCTGAAGCTTTCTTT CASSFDPEAFF